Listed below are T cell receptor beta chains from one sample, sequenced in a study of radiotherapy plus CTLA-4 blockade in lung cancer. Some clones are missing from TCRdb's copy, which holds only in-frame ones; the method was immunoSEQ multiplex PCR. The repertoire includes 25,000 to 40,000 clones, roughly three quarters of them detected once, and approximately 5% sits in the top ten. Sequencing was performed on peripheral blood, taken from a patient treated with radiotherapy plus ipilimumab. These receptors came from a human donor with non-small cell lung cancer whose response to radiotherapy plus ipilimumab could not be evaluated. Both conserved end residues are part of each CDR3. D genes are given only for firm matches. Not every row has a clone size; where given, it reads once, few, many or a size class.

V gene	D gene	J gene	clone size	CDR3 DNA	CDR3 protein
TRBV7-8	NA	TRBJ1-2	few	TGTGCCAGCAGCTTAGGTATGGGGCTGTCTGGCTACACCTTC	CASSLGMGLSGYTF
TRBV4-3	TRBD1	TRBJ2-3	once	TGCGCCAGCAGCCAGCTCCGGGACAGGGAGGGGGATACGCAGTATTTT	CASSQLRDREGDTQYF
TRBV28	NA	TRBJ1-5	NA	TGTGCCAGCAGTTTGGGGCCATCAGTTAGCAATCAGCCCCAGCATTTT	CASSLGPSVSNQPQHF
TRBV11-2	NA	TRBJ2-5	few	TGTGCCAGCAGCCCCGGACTAAGCGAAGGGACCCAGTACTTC	CASSPGLSEGTQYF
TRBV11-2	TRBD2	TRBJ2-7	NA	TGTGCCAGCAGCCCCCTGGGGGGGGTCTACGAGCAGTACTTC	CASSPLGGVYEQYF
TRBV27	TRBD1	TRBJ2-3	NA	TGTGCCAGCAGTTTATCAGGCCGGGACAGGGATGGCGCAGATACGCAGTATTTT	CASSLSGRDRDGADTQYF
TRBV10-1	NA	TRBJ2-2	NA	TGCGCCAGCCGCCCGCGGAACACCGGGGAGCTGTTTTTT	CASRPRNTGELFF
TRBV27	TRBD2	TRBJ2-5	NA	TGTGCCAGCAGTTCCGGACTAGCGGGAAGAGAGACCCAGTACTTC	CASSSGLAGRETQYF
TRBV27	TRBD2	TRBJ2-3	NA	TGTGCCAGCAGTTTATCTGGCGGGAGAGGGGCAGATACGCAGTATTTT	CASSLSGGRGADTQYF
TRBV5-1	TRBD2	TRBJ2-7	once	TGCGCCAGCAGCTATGGGACTAGCGGGACCGATACCTACGAGCAGTACTTC	CASSYGTSGTDTYEQYF
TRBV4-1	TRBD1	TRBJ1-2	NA	TGCGCCAGCAGCCAAGCTACAGGGGAGTATGGCTACACCTTC	CASSQATGEYGYTF
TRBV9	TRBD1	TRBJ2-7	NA	TGTGCCAGCAGCCCTCGGACAGGATCCTACGAGCAGTACTTC	CASSPRTGSYEQYF
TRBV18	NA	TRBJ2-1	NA	TGTGCCAGCTCCCCCAGCTCCTACAATGAGCAGTTCTTC	CASSPSSYNEQFF
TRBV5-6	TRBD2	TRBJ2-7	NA	TGTGCCAGCAGCTCCGCCCGAGGCGCGGGAGGGCCCGAGGCGTACTTC	CASSSARGAGGPEAYF
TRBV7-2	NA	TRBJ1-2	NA	TGTGCCAGCAGCTTAGAGGCAGGGATCGGCTACACCTTC	CASSLEAGIGYTF
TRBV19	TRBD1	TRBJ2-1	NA	TGTGCCAGTCAACAGGGACAGAACCACAATGAGCAGTTCTTC	CASQQGQNHNEQFF
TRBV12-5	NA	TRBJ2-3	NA	TGTGCTAGTGGTCCCCCTCCGACCCGGGACAACACAGATACGCAGTATTTT	CASGPPPTRDNTDTQYF
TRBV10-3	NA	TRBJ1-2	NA	TGCGCCATCAGTGACTACAGGGTTGCGTATGGCTACACCTTC	CAISDYRVAYGYTF
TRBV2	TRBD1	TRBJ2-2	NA	TGTGCCAGCAGTTGGACAGGGACCGGGGAGCTGTTTTTT	CASSWTGTGELFF
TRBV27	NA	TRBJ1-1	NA	TGTGCCAGCAGTCCTGAGACAGGAGACCGGACTGAAGCTTTCTTT	CASSPETGDRTEAFF
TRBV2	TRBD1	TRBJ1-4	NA	TGTGCCAGCAGAGTACAGGGGGCCATTAATGAAAAACTGTTTTTT	CASRVQGAINEKLFF
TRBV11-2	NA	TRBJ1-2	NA	TGTGCCAGCAGCTTAGTCGGGACTGGAGGTTTTGGCTACACCTTC	CASSLVGTGGFGYTF
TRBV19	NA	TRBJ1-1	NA	TGTGCCAGTAGTAGACCCATCAGGGGAGCCGTGAACACTGAAGCTTTCTTT	CASSRPIRGAVNTEAFF
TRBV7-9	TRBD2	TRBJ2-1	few	TGTGCCAGCAGCTTAGGTGCTAGCGGGAGTGAGAATGAGCAGTTCTTC	CASSLGASGSENEQFF
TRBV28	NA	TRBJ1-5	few	TGTGCCAGCAGTTCCCTCCGAGGGAATAGCAATCAGCCCCAGCATTTT	CASSSLRGNSNQPQHF
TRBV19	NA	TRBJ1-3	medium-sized	TGTGCCAGTGCCCTCCGGGGGGAGACCTTCTCTGGAAACACCATATATTTT	CASALRGETFSGNTIYF
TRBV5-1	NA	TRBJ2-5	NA	TGCGCCAGCAGCCCCTCTGCTAGAGTTTTGCACCAAGAGACCCAGTACTTC	CASSPSARVLHQETQYF
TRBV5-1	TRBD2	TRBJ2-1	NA	TGCGCCAGCAGCTCCCTAGCGGGAGGGCCTAATAATGAGCAGTTCTTC	CASSSLAGGPNNEQFF
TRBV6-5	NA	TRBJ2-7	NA	TGTGCCAGCAACGCCGGGACTTCTTCCTACGAGCAGTACTTC	CASNAGTSSYEQYF
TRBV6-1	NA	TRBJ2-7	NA	TGTGCCAGCAGCCCCGGGAGAGGGCTCCTAGGGCAGTACTTC	CASSPGRGLLGQYF
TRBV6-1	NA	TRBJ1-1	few	TGTGCCACCCGGGACTCAGCGAACACTGAAGCTTTCTTT	CATRDSANTEAFF
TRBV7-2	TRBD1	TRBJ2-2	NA	TGTGCCAGCAGCAAAGACAGGGGGCGCTACACCGGGGAGCTGTTTTTT	CASSKDRGRYTGELFF
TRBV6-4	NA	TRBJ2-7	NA	TGTGCCAGCAGTTGGGAGGAAACCCTAGTAGAGCAGTACTTC	CASSWEETLVEQYF
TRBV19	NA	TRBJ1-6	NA	TGTGCCAGTAGTATACGGGGGTTGACTTCACCCCTCCACTTT	CASSIRGLTSPLHF
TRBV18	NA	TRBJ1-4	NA	TGTGCCAGCTCACCACTGCAGGGCACTAATGAAAAACTGTTTTTT	CASSPLQGTNEKLFF
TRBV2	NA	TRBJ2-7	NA	TGTGCCAGCAGTGAAAGAGAAACGGAGGGCTACGAGCAGTACTTC	CASSERETEGYEQYF
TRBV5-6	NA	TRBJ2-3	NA	TGTGCCAGCAGCTTGAGTGATGGCGGATTTGCAGATACGCAGTATTTT	CASSLSDGGFADTQYF
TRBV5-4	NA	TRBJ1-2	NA	TGTGCCAGCAGGTCCAAACCCGCGCTGAATCTATGGGGCTACACCTTC	CASRSKPALNLWGYTF
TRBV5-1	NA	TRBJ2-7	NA	TGCGCCAGCAGCTTGGCCGTCTCCTACGAGCAGTACTTC	CASSLAVSYEQYF
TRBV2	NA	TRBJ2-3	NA	TGTGCCAGCAGTGCTCAGGGACACACAGATACGCAGTATTTT	CASSAQGHTDTQYF
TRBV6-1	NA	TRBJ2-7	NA	TGTGCCAGCGGCCTCACAGGGGCGGCGGGGGAGCAGTACTTC	CASGLTGAAGEQYF
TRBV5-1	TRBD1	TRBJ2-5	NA	TGCGCCAGCAGCTTGGGAACAGGGGCGTTGGCGGAGACCCAGTACTTC	CASSLGTGALAETQYF
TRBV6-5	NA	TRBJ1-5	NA	TGTGCCACCCTAAGTTATCTTAGCAATCAGCCCCAGCATTTT	CATLSYLSNQPQHF
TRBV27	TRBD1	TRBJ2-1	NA	TGTGCCAGCAGTTTCCTCTCCGGGACAGGGGTGGATGAGCAGTTCTTC	CASSFLSGTGVDEQFF
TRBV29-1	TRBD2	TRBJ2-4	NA	TGCAGCGTTGACTCGGCGGGAGGCCAAAACATTCAGTACTTC	CSVDSAGGQNIQYF
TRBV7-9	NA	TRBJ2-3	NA	TGTGCCAGCAGCTTAGGACAGACAGATACGCAGTATTTT	CASSLGQTDTQYF
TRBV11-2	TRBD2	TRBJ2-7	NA	TGTGCCAGCAGCTCGCGGGGCGGGAGGGCCTGGGACGAGCAGTACTTC	CASSSRGGRAWDEQYF